This T cell receptor beta chain was captured in a study of CD8 T cells in Susac syndrome. The sequenced target, TCR beta, came from blood CD8+ and CD4+ T cells. Negative isolation was used for CD8+ and CD4+ T cells, and FACS enrichment was applied to TEMRA cells. Reverse transcription of roughly 0.45 to 1 ug RNA used random hexamers. The amplification used immunoSEQ multiplex PCR on TCR beta CDR3; it spanned 54 Vbeta and 13 Jbeta. Each CDR3 protein is one row after TCRdb ran MiXCR on the immunoSEQ multiplex PCR reads. The sample carries about 150,000 distinct CDR3 sequences, just over 90% recorded once. V was pared by 6 bases and J by 3 bases, with 6 bases of the junction left unmatched. CDR1 is DFQATT and CDR2 is SNEGSKA in the germline V gene (reference sequence). The CDR3 has 14 amino acids.

The sample comprised CD4+ T cells from PBMCs. This chain uses TRBV20-1 with TRBJ2-3; 10 nucleotides line up with TRBD2. The TCR was taken from a human donor in good health. The CDR3 sequence is CSAKLAGNTDTQYF. In DNA, the CDR3 is TGCAGTGCGAAACTAGCGGGGAATACAGATACGCAGTATTTT.